The 31 T cell receptor beta chains presented below share a single source sample, sequenced in a study of monozygotic twins with inflammatory bowel disease. TCRdb reprocessed the 5' RACE reads and reports one entry per CDR3 protein, with no DNA. With around 190,000 distinct CDR3 sequences in the sample, the ten largest clones hold around 1.5%. The specimen sequenced was blood. All receptors derive from a human donor with ulcerative colitis or Crohn's disease, or a healthy co-twin of an affected twin (not recorded which).

The genes are TRBV15 and TRBJ2-2. From germline, CDR1 is LNHNV and CDR2 YYDKDF (reference sequence). The length of the CDR3 is 13 residues. The CDR3 spells CATSRDRTGELFF.

The chain has TRBV6-1 and TRBJ1-5; TCRdb's D call of TRBD1 is untestable without DNA. The CDR3 has 15 residues. Germline CDR1 is MNHNS and CDR2 is SASEGT. The CDR3 here is CASKRMTGSNQPQHF.

This rearrangement joins TRBV3-1 to TRBJ2-7; lacking DNA, the TRBD1 call made by TCRdb goes unchecked. This CDR3 contains 14 residues. In germline, CDR1 is LGHDT, CDR2 YNNKEL (reference sequence). This CDR3 reads CASSRGTGDYEQYF.

This chain uses TRBV15 with TRBJ2-1; with no DNA, the TCRdb D assignment of TRBD1 cannot be verified. The germline gives CDR1 LNHNV, CDR2 YYDKDF (reference sequence). This CDR3 contains 15 residues. CDR3 protein: CATSRVQGDRNEQFF.

The gene calls are TRBV3-1 and TRBJ2-1; the TRBD2 assignment by TCRdb is unverifiable without DNA. CDR1 and CDR2 from the germline V gene are LGHDT and YNNKEL (reference sequence). This CDR3 spans 14 amino acids. CDR3 loop: CASSSSLRPNEQFF.

The V and J genes are TRBV3-1 and TRBJ1-5. The germline V gene has CDR1 LGHDT and CDR2 YNNKEL (reference sequence). This CDR3 spans 15 amino acids. CDR3 region: CASSQGGSVNQPQHF. The variable domain in full, completed from reference TRBV3-1 and TRBJ1-5, reads DTAVSQTPKYLVTQMGNDKSIKCEQNLGHDTMYWYKQDSKKFLKIMFSYNNKELIINETVPNRFSPKSPDKAHLNLHINSLELGDSAVYFCASSQGGSVNQPQHFGDGTRLSIL.

This chain links TRBV7-9 with TRBJ1-6; TCRdb outputs TRBD1, but without DNA this stays unchecked. The CDR3 loop spans 14 amino acids. Germline values: CDR1 SEHNR, CDR2 FQNEAQ (reference sequence). CDR3 sequence reads: CASSLPGGNSPLHF.

This chain joins TRBV15 and TRBJ2-3; as DNA is missing, the TRBD2 call by TCRdb cannot be tested. This CDR3 contains 17 residues. From germline, CDR1 is LNHNV and CDR2 YYDKDF (reference sequence). The CDR3 here is CATSSQGRASATDTQYF.

The gene calls are TRBV19 and TRBJ1-2. The CDR3 length is 13 residues. Looked up from germline, CDR1 is LNHDA and CDR2 is SQIVND (reference sequence). CDR3 protein: CASRDFQYYGYTF.

V and J are TRBV6-1 and TRBJ1-1. Looked up from germline, CDR1 is MNHNS and CDR2 is SASEGT. The length of the CDR3 is 13 residues. CDR3 amino acids: CASSMEVNTEAFF.

The V and J genes are TRBV19 and TRBJ2-7; the D call of TRBD1 rests on TCRdb alone, since no DNA is present to check it. There are 15 residues in the CDR3. Per the germline V gene, CDR1 is LNHDA and CDR2 is SQIVND (reference sequence). CDR3 sequence reads: CASSSPGHAPYEQYF.

This CDR3 reads CASSTGQASNQPQHF. V is TRBV19 and J is TRBJ1-5; TCRdb picks TRBD1, but there is no DNA to check that call. Germline assignment: CDR1 LNHDA and CDR2 SQIVND (reference sequence). This CDR3 region has 15 residues.

The chain links TRBV6-1 to TRBJ1-5; the D call of TRBD1 rests on TCRdb alone, since no DNA is present to check it. Germline-derived CDR1 and CDR2 are MNHNS and SASEGT. There are 15 residues in the CDR3. The CDR3 sequence: CASSKRTEAGQPQHF.

V gene TRBV7-8 combines with J gene TRBJ1-5. The germline V gene encodes CDR1 SGHVS and CDR2 FQNEAQ. The CDR3 length is 12 residues. The CDR3 protein is CASSLINQPQHF. Full variable domain (outside the CDR3, taken from reference TRBV7-8 and TRBJ1-5): GAGVSQSPRYKVAKRGQDVALRCDPISGHVSLFWYQQALGQGPEFLTYFQNEAQLDKSGLPSDRFFAERPEGSVSTLKIQRTQQEDSAVYLCASSLINQPQHFGDGTRLSIL.

The chain links TRBV20-1 to TRBJ1-5; TCRdb gives TRBD1 as the D gene, but with no DNA this cannot be confirmed. CDR1 and CDR2 (germline): DFQATT, SNEGSKA (reference sequence). The CDR3 is made up of 18 amino acids. CDR3 sequence: CSARDRGQGEGYGQPQHF.

The chain employs TRBV6-1 and TRBJ1-6; TCRdb's D gene call, TRBD1, goes unchecked for lack of DNA. Germline V gene sequence: CDR1 MNHNS, CDR2 SASEGT. The CDR3 totals 16 residues. The CDR3 loop reads CASGGQGGSYNSPLHF.

The rearrangement links TRBV5-4 to TRBJ2-3; TCRdb returns TRBD1, unconfirmable since there is no DNA. The germline V gene has CDR1 SGHNT and CDR2 YYREEE (reference sequence). This CDR3 has 15 amino acids. This chain's CDR3 is CASSLDPAGTDTQYF.

The chain carries TRBV7-6 and TRBJ1-2. CDR1 SGHVS and CDR2 FNYEAQ come from the germline V gene. CDR3 length: 13 residues. CDR3: CASSSFIDYGYTF.

This chain joins TRBV5-6 and TRBJ1-1; TCRdb calls TRBD1, which cannot be checked without DNA. The V gene's germline CDR1 is SGHDT and CDR2 YYEEEE. The CDR3 runs 15 residues. The CDR3 region is CASTLGPEMNTEAFF.

The CDR3 region is CASGRGNTGELFF. The rearrangement links TRBV5-1 to TRBJ2-2; checking the TCRdb D call of TRBD1 is not possible without DNA. The CDR3 is 13 residues long. Germline assignment: CDR1 SGHRS and CDR2 YFSETQ.

The chain carries TRBV6-1 and TRBJ2-7; there is no DNA to check the TCRdb D call of TRBD1. The CDR3 loop spans 16 amino acids. Germline V CDR1 and CDR2: MNHNS, SASEGT. CDR3 sequence: CATSPGGWTGSYEQYF.

V and J are TRBV5-1 and TRBJ2-1; absent DNA, TCRdb's TRBD1 call cannot be checked. The germline gives CDR1 SGHRS, CDR2 YFSETQ. The length of the CDR3 is 13 residues. CDR3 residues: CASRRDSYNEQFF. Full variable domain (missing parts from reference TRBV5-1 and TRBJ2-1): KAGVTQTPRYLIKTRGQQVTLSCSPISGHRSVSWYQQTPGQGLQFLFEYFSETQRNKGNFPGRFSGRQFSNSRSEMNVSTLELGDSALYLCASRRDSYNEQFFGPGTRLTVL.

The rearrangement uses TRBV27 and TRBJ1-6; TCRdb lists TRBD1, though no DNA is available to test this call. The germline gives CDR1 MNHEY, CDR2 SMNVEV (reference sequence). This CDR3 contains 15 residues. The chain's CDR3 is CASSSDRGWNSPLHF.

The rearrangement links TRBV20-1 to TRBJ2-2; TCRdb's D call, TRBD1, is unchecked because there is no DNA. This CDR3 has 13 amino acids. The V gene's germline CDR1 is DFQATT and CDR2 SNEGSKA (reference sequence). This CDR3 is CSALGQPDGELFF.

This chain uses TRBV6-6 with TRBJ1-1. The length of the CDR3 is 14 residues. CDR1 is MNHNY, CDR2 SVGAGI, per germline (reference sequence). CDR3 loop: CASRTRAMNTEAFF.

V is TRBV9 and J is TRBJ1-1; as DNA is missing, the TRBD1 call by TCRdb cannot be tested. The CDR3 is made up of 15 amino acids. Germline V CDR1 and CDR2: SGDLS, YYNGEE. CDR3 sequence: CASSGDGGADTEAFF.

The J gene is TRBJ2-3, the V gene TRBV3-1; without DNA, the TCRdb call of TRBD2 cannot be checked. This CDR3 is 16 amino acids long. Germline assignment: CDR1 LGHDT and CDR2 YNNKEL (reference sequence). The CDR3 reads CASSPMSSGATNTQYF.

This sequence joins TRBV12-3 or TRBV12-4 and TRBJ2-1; the D gene TCRdb calls, TRBD1, cannot be checked with no DNA. This CDR3 comprises 14 residues. The CDR3 protein is CASSNSGGYNEQFF.

The rearrangement joins TRBV18 to TRBJ1-5; the TCRdb D gene call, TRBD1, has no DNA to confirm it. This CDR3 contains 14 residues. CDR1 and CDR2 from the germline V gene are KGHSH and LQKENI. CDR3 sequence reads: CASSPQGRYQPQHF.

The chain employs TRBV11-2 and TRBJ2-1. This CDR3 spans 14 amino acids. Germline V gene data show CDR1 as SGHAT and CDR2 as FQNNGV. The CDR3 loop reads CASSASSPYNEQFF.

The CDR3 reads CASSQGPRSGQYF. The chain couples TRBV4-2 to TRBJ2-7. This CDR3 has 13 residues. CDR1 LGHNA and CDR2 YNFKEQ come from the germline V gene.